These 2 T cell receptor beta chains came from one sample sequenced in a study of T-cell reconstitution after alpha-beta-depleted transplantation in children. The TCRbeta library incorporated unique molecular identifiers. In TCRdb, the PCR reads were re-called with MiXCR into one record per CDR3 protein. The table records approximately 250,000 distinct CDR3 sequences, roughly a tenth of them present only once. This specimen was PBMCs from the stem cell graft donor, taken from the stem cell graft. These receptors all stem from a human donor who donated a stem cell graft to a child with SCID.

Only a few counts were recorded for this clonotype. The V and J genes are TRBV30 and TRBJ2-7, with D possibly TRBD2 on 6 matching bases. The germline V gene encodes CDR1 GTSNPN and CDR2 SVGIG (reference sequence). CDR3 size: 13 residues. V lost 2 bases to trimming and J lost 7 bases, with 15 bases between them. The CDR3 sequence: CAWSLLGGREQYF. CDR3 nucleotide sequence: TGTGCCTGGAGTCTCCTTGGGGGGAGAGAGCAGTACTTC.

The chain uses TRBV7-9 and TRBJ2-7, with TRBD1 as a possible D gene (5 bases). Between the trimmed V and J ends, which lost 6 bases and 12 bases, there was a span of 21 bases. The CDR3 has 13 amino acids. Germline CDR1 reads SEHNR; CDR2 reads FQNEAQ (reference sequence). This CDR3 is CASSQLGQGIWYF. The CDR3 nucleotides read TGTGCCAGCAGTCAACTCGGACAAGGCATCTGGTACTTC.